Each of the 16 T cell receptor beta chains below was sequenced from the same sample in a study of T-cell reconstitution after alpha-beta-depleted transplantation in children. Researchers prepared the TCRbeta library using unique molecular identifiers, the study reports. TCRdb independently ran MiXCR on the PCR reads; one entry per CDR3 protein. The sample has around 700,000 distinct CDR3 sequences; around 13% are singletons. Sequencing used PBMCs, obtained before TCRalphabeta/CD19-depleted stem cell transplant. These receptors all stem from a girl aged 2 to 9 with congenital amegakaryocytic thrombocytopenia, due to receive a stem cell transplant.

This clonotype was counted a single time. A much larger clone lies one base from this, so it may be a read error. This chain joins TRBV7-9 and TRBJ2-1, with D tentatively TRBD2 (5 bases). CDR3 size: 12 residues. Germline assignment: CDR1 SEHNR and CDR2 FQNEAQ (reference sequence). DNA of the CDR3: TGTGCCTGCAGCGTAGCGTTGGATGAGCAGTTCTTC. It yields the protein CACSVALDEQFF. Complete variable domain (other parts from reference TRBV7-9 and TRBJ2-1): DTGVSQNPRHKITKRGQNVTFRCDPISEHNRLYWYRQTLGQGPEFLTYFQNEAQLEKSRLLSDRFSAERPKGSFSTLEIQRTEQGDSAMYLCACSVALDEQFFGPGTRLTVL.

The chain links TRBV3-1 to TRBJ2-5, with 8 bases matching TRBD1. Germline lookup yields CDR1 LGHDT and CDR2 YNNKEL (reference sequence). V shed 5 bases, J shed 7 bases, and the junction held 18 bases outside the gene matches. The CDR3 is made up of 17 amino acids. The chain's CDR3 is CASSSNSAGGWFGTQYF. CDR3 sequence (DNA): TGTGCCAGCAGCTCAAATTCAGCAGGGGGCTGGTTCGGGACCCAGTACTTC.

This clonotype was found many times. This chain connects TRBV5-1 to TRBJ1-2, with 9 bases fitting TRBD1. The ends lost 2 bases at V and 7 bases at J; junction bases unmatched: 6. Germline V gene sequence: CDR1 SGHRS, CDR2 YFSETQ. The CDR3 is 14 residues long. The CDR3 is CASSLEQGAFGYTF. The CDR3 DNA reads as TGCGCCAGCAGCTTAGAACAGGGGGCTTTTGGCTACACCTTC.

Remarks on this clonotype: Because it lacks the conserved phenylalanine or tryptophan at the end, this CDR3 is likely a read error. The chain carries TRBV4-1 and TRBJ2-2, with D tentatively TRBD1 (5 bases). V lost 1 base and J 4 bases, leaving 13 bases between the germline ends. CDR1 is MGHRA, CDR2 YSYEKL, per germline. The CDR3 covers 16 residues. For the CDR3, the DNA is TGCGCCAGCAGCCAAGTGGCAGGGTGGATCACCGGGGAGCTGTTTTTA. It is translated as CASSQVAGWITGELFL.

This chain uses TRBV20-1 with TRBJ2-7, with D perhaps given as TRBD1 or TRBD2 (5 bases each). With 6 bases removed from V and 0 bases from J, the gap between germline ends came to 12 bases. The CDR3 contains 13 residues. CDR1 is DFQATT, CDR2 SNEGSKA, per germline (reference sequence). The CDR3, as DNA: TGCAGTGCCCTAGGGGAGAGCTCCTACGAGCAGTACTTC. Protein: CSALGESSYEQYF.

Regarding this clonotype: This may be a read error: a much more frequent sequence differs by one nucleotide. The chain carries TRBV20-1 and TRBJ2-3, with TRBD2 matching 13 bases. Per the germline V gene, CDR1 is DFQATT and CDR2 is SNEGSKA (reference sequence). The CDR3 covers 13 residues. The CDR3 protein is CRAGLAGTDKQYF. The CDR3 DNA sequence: TGCAGAGCGGGACTAGCGGGAACAGATAAGCAGTATTTT.

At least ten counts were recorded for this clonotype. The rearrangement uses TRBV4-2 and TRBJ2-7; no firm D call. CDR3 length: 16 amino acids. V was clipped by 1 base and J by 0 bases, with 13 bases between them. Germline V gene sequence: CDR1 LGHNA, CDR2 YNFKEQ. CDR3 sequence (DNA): TGTGCCAGCAGCCAAGCTGGCGTCACAAACTCCTACGAGCAGTACTTC. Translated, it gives CASSQAGVTNSYEQYF.

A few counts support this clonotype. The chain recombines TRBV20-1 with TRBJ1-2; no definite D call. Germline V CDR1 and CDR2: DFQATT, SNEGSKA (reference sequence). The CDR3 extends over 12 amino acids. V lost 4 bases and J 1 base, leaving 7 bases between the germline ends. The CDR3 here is CSATQRNYGYTF. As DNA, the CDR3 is TGCAGTGCTACACAGCGTAACTATGGCTACACCTTC.

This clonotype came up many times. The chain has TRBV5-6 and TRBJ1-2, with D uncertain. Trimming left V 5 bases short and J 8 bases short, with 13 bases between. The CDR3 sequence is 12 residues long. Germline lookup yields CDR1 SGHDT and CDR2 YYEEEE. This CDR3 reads CASRKGWPGYTF. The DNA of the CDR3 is TGTGCCAGCAGAAAGGGTTGGCCCGGCTACACCTTC. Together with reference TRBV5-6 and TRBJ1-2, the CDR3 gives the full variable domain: DAGVTQSPTHLIKTRGQQVTLRCSPKSGHDTVSWYQQALGQGPQFIFQYYEEEERQRGNFPDRFSGHQFPNYSSELNVNALLLGDSALYLCASRKGWPGYTFGSGTRLTVV.

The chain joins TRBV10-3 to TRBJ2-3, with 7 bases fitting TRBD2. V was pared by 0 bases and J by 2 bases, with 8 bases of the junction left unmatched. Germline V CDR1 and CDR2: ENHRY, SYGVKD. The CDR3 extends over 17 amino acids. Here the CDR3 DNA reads TGTGCCATCAGTGAGTCGCCGGCTAGCGGAGTCACAGATACGCAGTATTTT. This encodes CAISESPASGVTDTQYF.

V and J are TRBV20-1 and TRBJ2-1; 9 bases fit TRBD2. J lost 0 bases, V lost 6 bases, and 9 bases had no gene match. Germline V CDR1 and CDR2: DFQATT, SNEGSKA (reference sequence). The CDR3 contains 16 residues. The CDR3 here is CSARGGRVSSYNEQFF. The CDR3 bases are TGCAGTGCGCGGGGCGGGAGGGTCAGCTCCTACAATGAGCAGTTCTTC.

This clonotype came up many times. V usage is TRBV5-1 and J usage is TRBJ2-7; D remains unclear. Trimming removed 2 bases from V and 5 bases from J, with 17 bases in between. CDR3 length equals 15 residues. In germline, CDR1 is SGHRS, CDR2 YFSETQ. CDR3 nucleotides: TGCGCCAGCAGCTTTGTCGGTACCGCAAGGAACGAGCAGTACTTC. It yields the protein CASSFVGTARNEQYF.

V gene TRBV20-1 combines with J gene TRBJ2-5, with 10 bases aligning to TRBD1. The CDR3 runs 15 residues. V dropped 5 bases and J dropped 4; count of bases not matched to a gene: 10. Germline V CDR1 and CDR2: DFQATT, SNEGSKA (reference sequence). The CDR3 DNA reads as TGCAGTGCTGACTCCGGGACAGGGGAAGGAGAGACCCAGTACTTC. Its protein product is CSADSGTGEGETQYF.

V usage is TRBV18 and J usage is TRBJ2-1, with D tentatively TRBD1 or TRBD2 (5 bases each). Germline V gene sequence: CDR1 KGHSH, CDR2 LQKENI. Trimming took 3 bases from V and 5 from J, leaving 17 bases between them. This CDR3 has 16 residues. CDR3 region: CASSPTPGPINNEQFF. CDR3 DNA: TGTGCCAGCTCACCTACCCCGGGACCCATAAACAATGAGCAGTTCTTC.

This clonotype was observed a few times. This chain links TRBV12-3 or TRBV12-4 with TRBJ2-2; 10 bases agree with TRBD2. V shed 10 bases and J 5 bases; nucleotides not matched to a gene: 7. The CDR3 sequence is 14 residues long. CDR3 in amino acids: CATVLAGVTGELFF. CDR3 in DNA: TGTGCCACGGTTCTAGCGGGAGTTACCGGGGAGCTGTTTTTT.

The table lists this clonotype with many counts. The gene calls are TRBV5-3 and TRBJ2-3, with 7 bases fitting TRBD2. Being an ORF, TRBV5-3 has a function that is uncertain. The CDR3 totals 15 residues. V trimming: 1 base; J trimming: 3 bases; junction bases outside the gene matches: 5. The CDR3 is CARSLPSGKTDTQYF. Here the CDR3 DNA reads TGTGCCAGAAGCTTGCCCAGCGGGAAGACAGATACGCAGTATTTT.